The present TCR beta chain was sequenced within a study of T cell repertoires in cytomegalovirus infection. The wider study: It can be stated that public TCR beta signatures indicated CMV infection as well as a matching HLA type. Study-level points and caveats: HLA-C-restricted CMV-specific TCR beta clonotypes prevailed in the ex vivo response. CMV carriers having the relevant HLA were flagged by cumulative public TCR beta family frequency.

CDR1 is SGHRS and CDR2 is YFSETQ in the germline V gene. The CDR3 is 15 amino acids. The V and J ends lost 4 bases and 9 bases respectively, with 21 bases between them. Of note for this clonotype: The target antigen is unknown.

TCRdb analysed the reads with MiXCR anew, one entry per CDR3 protein. The sample lists approximately 340,000 distinct CDR3 sequences, almost 30% seen once, with 20% in the top ten. The chain links TRBV5-1 to TRBJ2-3; possibly TRBD1 for D (7 bases). Material: cultured PBMCs, obtained from culture after CMV antigen stimulation. This receptor was obtained from a human donor in good health (CMV status not recorded). Some clones in this sample may be carry-over from other donors' samples. The CDR3 DNA follows: TGCGCCAGCAGCCGCGACAGGGCGGGATGGCAAACGCAGTATTTT. Translation: CASSRDRAGWQTQYF.